This T cell receptor (beta chain) came from a study of OX40 agonist ivuxolimab in advanced cancers. Study-level information: Eligibility rules accepted prior anti-PD-1, anti-PD-L1 or anti-CTLA-4 therapy, and roughly 40% had some.

Germline V gene data show CDR1 as LNHDA and CDR2 as SQIVND (reference sequence). There are 15 residues in the CDR3. J lost 2 bases, V lost 6 bases, and 7 bases had no gene match. This clone was counted a few times. Measured with immunoSEQ multiplex PCR; TCRdb has only the in-frame clones, and not every one. In the table there are 45,000 to 55,000 clones, 83% of which are singletons. The chain couples TRBV19 to TRBJ1-5; TRBD1 matches 7 bases. The receptor was isolated from an adult with an advanced solid tumor such as melanoma, head and neck, liver or kidney cancer. The sequenced sample was CD4+ or CD8+ T cells sorted from blood, obtained in a trial of the OX40 agonist ivuxolimab. The CDR3 spells CASSDTGVGNQPQHF. The CDR3, as DNA: TGTGCCAGTAGCGATACAGGGGTCGGCAATCAGCCCCAGCATTTT.